The TCR beta chain under discussion was sequenced for a study of regulatory T cells in long-lasting Graves disease. Germline CDR1 DFQATT, CDR2 SNEGSKA (reference sequence). The germline V and J ends were trimmed by 5 bases and 6 bases, with 17 bases remaining between them. The CDR3 is 13 residues long. The time point denotes: persistent/refractory GD, antithyroid drugs over 5 years with positive TRAb. Following extraction of RNA from PBMCs, that RNA was used to make the TCR library. CDR3 regions were amplified by Arm-PCR using iRepertoire HTBI primers to build TCR beta libraries. TCRdb re-called the multiplex PCR reads through MiXCR, storing one row per CDR3 protein. The sample includes about 470,000 distinct CDR3 sequences, roughly 20% seen only once; the top ten take about 7.8%. This clonotype was detected only a few times.

The sequences come from peripheral blood mononuclear cells (PBMCs), collected when the disease was refractory, from a patient treated with antithyroid drugs. This sequence originates from a female donor with Graves disease. The chain recombines TRBV20-1 with TRBJ2-7; D is possibly TRBD2 (7 bases). CDR3 sequence: CSARTAGSGEQYF. In DNA form, the CDR3 reads TGCAGTGCTCGGACAGCGGGATCTGGCGAGCAGTACTTC.